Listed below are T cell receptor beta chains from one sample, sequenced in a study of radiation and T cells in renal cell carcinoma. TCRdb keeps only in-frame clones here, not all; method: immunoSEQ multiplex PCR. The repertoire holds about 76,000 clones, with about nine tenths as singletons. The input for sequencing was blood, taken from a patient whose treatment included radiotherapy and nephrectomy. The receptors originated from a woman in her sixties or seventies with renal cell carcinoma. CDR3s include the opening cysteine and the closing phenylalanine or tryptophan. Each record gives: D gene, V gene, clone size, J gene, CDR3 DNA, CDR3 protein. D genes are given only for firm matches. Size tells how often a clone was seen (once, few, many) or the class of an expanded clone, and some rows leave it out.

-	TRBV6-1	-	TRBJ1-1	TGTGCCAGCAGTGAGGACACCGAAGGGGCTGAAGCTTTCTTT	CASSEDTEGAEAFF
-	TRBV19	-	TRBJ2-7	TGTGCCAGTAGGGACGACAGATCCTCCTACGAGCAGTACTTC	CASRDDRSSYEQYF
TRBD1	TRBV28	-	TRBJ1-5	TGTGCCAGCAGTTCCTCGGCAGGGGGATACTATCAGCCCCAGCATTTT	CASSSSAGGYYQPQHF
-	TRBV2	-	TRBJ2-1	TGTGCCAGCGTGCCGGGTGCCTTCTACAATGAGCAGTTCTTC	CASVPGAFYNEQFF
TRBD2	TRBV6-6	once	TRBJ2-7	TGTGCCAGCAGTTTTAGCGGGGGGGCTGAGCAGTACTTC	CASSFSGGAEQYF
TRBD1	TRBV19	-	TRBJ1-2	TGTGCCAGTAGTCCTTCGGACAGGGGCGAAAACTATGGCTACACCTTC	CASSPSDRGENYGYTF
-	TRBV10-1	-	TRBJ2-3	TGCGCCAGCAGTGAGTCTCGTCAGGGCCGCACAGATACGCAGTATTTT	CASSESRQGRTDTQYF
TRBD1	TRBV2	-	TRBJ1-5	TGTGCCAGCAGTACAGGGGGCAACGGCAATCAGCCCCAGCATTTT	CASSTGGNGNQPQHF
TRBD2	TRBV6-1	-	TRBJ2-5	TGTGCCAGCAGTGCACCAAGCGGGGGCCTACAAGAGACCCAGTACTTC	CASSAPSGGLQETQYF
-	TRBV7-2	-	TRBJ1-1	TGTGCCAGCAGCTTTGGTCAGGGATTCACTGAAGCTTTCTTT	CASSFGQGFTEAFF
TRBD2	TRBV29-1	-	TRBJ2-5	TGCAGCGGGACTAGCGGGGGGGGAGAGACCCAGTACTTC	CSGTSGGGETQYF
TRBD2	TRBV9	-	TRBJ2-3	TGTGCCAGCAATCCGGGGGGGGGCACAGATACGCAGTATTTT	CASNPGGGTDTQYF
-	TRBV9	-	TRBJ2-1	TGTGCCAGCAGCGTCTCGGGGGGCGGGAACAATGAGCAGTTCTTC	CASSVSGGGNNEQFF
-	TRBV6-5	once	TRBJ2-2	TGTGCCAGCACCTACGGACGGACCGGGGAGCTGTTTTTT	CASTYGRTGELFF
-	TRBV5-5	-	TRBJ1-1	TGTGCCAGCAGTATCGACAGGTTACGGATGAACACTGAAGCTTTCTTT	CASSIDRLRMNTEAFF
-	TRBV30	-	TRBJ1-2	TGTGCCTGGCGGACGGTGAACTATGGCTACACCTTC	CAWRTVNYGYTF
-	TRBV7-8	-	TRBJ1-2	TGTGCCAGCAGCTTAGGGTCCTATGGCTACACCTTC	CASSLGSYGYTF
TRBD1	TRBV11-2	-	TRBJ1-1	TGTGCCAGCAGCTTAGTACGGGAGGGGGCTGCTTTCTTT	CASSLVREGAAFF
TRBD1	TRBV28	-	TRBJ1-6	TGTGCCAGCAGTTTAGACAGGGACTCACCCCTCCACTTT	CASSLDRDSPLHF
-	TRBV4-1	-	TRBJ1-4	TGCGCCAGCAGCCCCCCCCGAAATGGAGCAACTAATGAAAAACTGTTTTTT	CASSPPRNGATNEKLFF
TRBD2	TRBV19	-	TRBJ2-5	TGTGCCAGTAGTAGGATGTTCGGGGGGACTGCGCAAGAGACCCAGTACTTC	CASSRMFGGTAQETQYF
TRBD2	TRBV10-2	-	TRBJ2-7	TGCGCCAGCAGCTCCGGCGGAGCGGGGGGGCTCTACGAGCAGTACTTC	CASSSGGAGGLYEQYF
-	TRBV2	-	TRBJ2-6	TGTGCCAGCAGTTCCGGACAGTATGCTGGGGCCAACGTCCTGACTTTC	CASSSGQYAGANVLTF
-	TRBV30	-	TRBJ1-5	TGTGCCTGGAGTGTGGGCCAGGGGATCCCTAGTAGCAATCAGCCCCAGCATTTT	CAWSVGQGIPSSNQPQHF
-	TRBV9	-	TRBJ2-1	TGTGCCAGCAGCGTGGAAGGGGGGTCTTCCTACAATGAGCAGTTCTTC	CASSVEGGSSYNEQFF
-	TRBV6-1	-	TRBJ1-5	TGTGCCAGCAGTGGCAACAGGGGCAATCAGCCCCAGCATTTT	CASSGNRGNQPQHF
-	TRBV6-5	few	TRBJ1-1	TGTGCCAGCAGTTACTCGCTGGGGGCGAAGGAAGCTTTCTTT	CASSYSLGAKEAFF
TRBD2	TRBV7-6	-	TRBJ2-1	TGTGCCAGCAGCTTAGGGGTACTGGCGGGGGTGAACAATGAGCAGTTCTTC	CASSLGVLAGVNNEQFF
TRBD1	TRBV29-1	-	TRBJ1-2	TGCAGCGTTGAACGGCGGGCAGGGGGCGGTGGCTACACCTTC	CSVERRAGGGGYTF
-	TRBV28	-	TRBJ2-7	TGTGCCAGCAGTCCCCCGGGGCCTGGGGGCCACGAGCAGTACTTC	CASSPPGPGGHEQYF
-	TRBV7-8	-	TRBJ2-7	TGTGCCAGCAGCTTAGCCCGAGACAGCTCCTACGAGCAGTACTTC	CASSLARDSSYEQYF
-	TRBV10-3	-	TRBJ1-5	TGTGCCATCAGTGAGTTGGCAGGCCGGGATCAGCCCCAGCATTTT	CAISELAGRDQPQHF
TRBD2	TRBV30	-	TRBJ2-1	TGTACCTGGTTACGGCGGGGGGGCGGTGAGCAGTTCTTC	CTWLRRGGGEQFF
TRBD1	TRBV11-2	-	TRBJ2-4	TGTGCCAGCAGCCCAGGGGGCAACATTCAGTACTTC	CASSPGGNIQYF
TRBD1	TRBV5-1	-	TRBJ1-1	TGCGCCAGCAGCTTGACTCCGGGACAGCCTAACACTGAAGCTTTCTTT	CASSLTPGQPNTEAFF
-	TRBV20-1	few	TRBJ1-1	TGCAGTGCTAAACCTGGGACTGAAGCTTTCTTT	CSAKPGTEAFF
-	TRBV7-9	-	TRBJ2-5	TGTGCCAGCAGCTTAGGGCTAGTGGAGACCCAGTACTTC	CASSLGLVETQYF
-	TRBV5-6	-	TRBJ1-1	TGTGCCAGCAGCTTGGGGGGACGTTTAGCGAACACTGAAGCTTTCTTT	CASSLGGRLANTEAFF
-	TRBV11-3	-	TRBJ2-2	TGTGCCAGCAGAGCAGGGGAGATCGGGGAGCTGTTTTTT	CASRAGEIGELFF
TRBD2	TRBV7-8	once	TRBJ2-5	TGTGCCAGCAGCCCCCGGCCGAGCGGGGGGCCTCTGGAGACCCAGTACTTC	CASSPRPSGGPLETQYF
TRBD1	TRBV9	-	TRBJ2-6	TGTGCCAGCAGCGCCAGTGGGACAGGGGCTGGGGCCAACGTCCTGACTTTC	CASSASGTGAGANVLTF